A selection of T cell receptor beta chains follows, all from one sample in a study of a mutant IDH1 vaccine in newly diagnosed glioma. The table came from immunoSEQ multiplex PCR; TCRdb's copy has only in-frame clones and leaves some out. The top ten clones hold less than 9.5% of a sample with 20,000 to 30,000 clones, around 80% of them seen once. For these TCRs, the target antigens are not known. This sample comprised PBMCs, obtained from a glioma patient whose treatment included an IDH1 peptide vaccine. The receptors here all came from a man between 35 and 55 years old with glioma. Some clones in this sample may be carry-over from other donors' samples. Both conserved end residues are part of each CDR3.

CDR3aa: CASSVTLAGANVLTF
v_gene: TRBV9

CDR3aa: CASSPVSGTPLYNEQFF
v_gene: TRBV10-2

CDR3aa: CASSLLAGGNTGELFF
v_gene: TRBV7-7

CDR3aa: CASSLGELNTEAFF
v_gene: TRBV4-1

CDR3aa: CASSGAGQGDTEAFF
v_gene: TRBV10-1

CDR3aa: CASSSRGSGTEAFF
v_gene: TRBV6-5

CDR3aa: CASSPPGQGDLYGYTF
v_gene: TRBV19

CDR3aa: CASSQVRDTQYF
v_gene: TRBV4-2

CDR3aa: CASSFTGADTQYF
v_gene: TRBV28

CDR3aa: CASSLGQSYTEAFF
v_gene: TRBV9

CDR3aa: CASSPLGTASSYEQYF
v_gene: TRBV18

CDR3aa: CASSQNRGIYSYTF
v_gene: TRBV4-1

CDR3aa: CASSQAPYQETQYF
v_gene: TRBV4-1

CDR3aa: CASSRDVATPPDTQYF
v_gene: TRBV18

CDR3aa: CASSFYRQLNYGYTF
v_gene: TRBV19

CDR3aa: CATPGQGTYTDGYTF
v_gene: TRBV6-4

CDR3aa: CASSTTTSGTDTQYF
v_gene: TRBV6-5

CDR3aa: CATKGAGGAWTGELFF
v_gene: TRBV19

CDR3aa: CASSLIGGTGELFF
v_gene: TRBV7-8

CDR3aa: CACTGQAFREKLFF
v_gene: TRBV30

CDR3aa: CASSPDLNTDTQYF
v_gene: TRBV5-5

CDR3aa: CASSFRGDEQYF
v_gene: TRBV27

CDR3aa: CASSIPGRETQYF
v_gene: TRBV19

CDR3aa: CASSLDSGFNQPQHF
v_gene: TRBV11-2

CDR3aa: CSVSAGQGSNTQYF
v_gene: TRBV29-1

CDR3aa: CASSWTGAGYEQYF
v_gene: TRBV5-1

CDR3aa: CASSFRDRGDEQYF
v_gene: TRBV5-4

CDR3aa: CASRGRWAFF
v_gene: TRBV25-1

CDR3aa: CATSRDRETQYF
v_gene: TRBV15